These T cell receptor beta chains were read from a single sample in a study of T-cell memory formation after mild COVID-19. MiXCR, run by TCRdb on the 5' RACE reads, gives a single entry per CDR3 protein. Here the sample spans 95,000 to 110,000 distinct CDR3 sequences, 14% being singletons. Sequencing was performed on PBMCs or a T cell subset sorted from them (not recorded which). Source of these receptors: a man between 18 and 35 years old who had mild COVID-19 (a few samples of this study predate the infection). Cell type and time point are not known. Both conserved end residues are part of each CDR3. Fields, in order: clone size, V gene, D gene, CDR3 protein. D genes are given only for firm matches. Some rows have no size entry. The others give once, few or many, or a class for an expanded clone.

>few|TRBV5-1|TRBD1
CASSWSGTDMTEAFF
>few|TRBV4-1|TRBD1
CASSHRDRDHNSPLHF
>few|TRBV6-6|TRBD1
CASSYTTGTGAPEEKLFF
>few|TRBV7-9|TRBD2
CASSLVAGALYEQYF
>few|TRBV7-9|NA
CASSLVVAKETQYF
>NA|TRBV7-3|NA
CASSFSTGYEQYF
>few|TRBV7-9|NA
CAVDRDGQETQYF
>NA|TRBV7-2|NA
CASSSVGSYEQYF
>many|TRBV28|NA
CASRPGRDTQYF
>NA|TRBV4-1|NA
CASSQVGLFGRGWHSPLHF
>NA|TRBV14|NA
CASSQGSGRPEAFF
>NA|TRBV12-3/TRBV12-4|NA
CASSLSHSSSETQYF
>many|TRBV7-9|NA
CASSPGQGQNTEAFF
>NA|TRBV7-9|NA
CASSPPEGWKTQYF
>few|TRBV29-1|NA
CSVSTTGSYEQYF
>many|TRBV29-1|TRBD2
CSAPTSGSYNEQFF
>NA|TRBV28|NA
CASSFRGYDQPQHF
>few|TRBV7-9|NA
CASSLFDGYTF
>few|TRBV5-4|NA
CASTFRTYNEQFF
>many|TRBV7-3|NA
CASSLMAGTTYEQYF
>few|TRBV7-9|NA
CASSLVDPYNEQFF
>NA|TRBV29-1|NA
CSVTNMGHTEAFF
>few|TRBV19|NA
CASSILGSGYGYTF